The TCR beta chain under discussion was sequenced for a study of blood T cells in healthy people across ages. Findings and caveats of the study: Naive CD4+ cells and diversity were both higher in long-lived donors than in aged donors. Observed TCR beta diversity per million T cells went down as age went up. This fall followed a roughly linear course with age.

A second PCR, run for roughly 6 to 11 cycles, used a sample-barcoded 5' primer plus a J-beta primer mix. TCRdb independently ran MiXCR on the 5' RACE reads; one entry per CDR3 protein. This sample has 750,000 to 1,000,000 distinct CDR3 sequences, with approximately 32% found just once. This clonotype was found many times. Antigen unknown. V lost 5 bases, J lost 2 bases, and 10 bases lay in between. The CDR3 has 13 amino acids. Germline V gene lookup returns CDR1 MNHEY and CDR2 SVGEGT. These same records also appear under a second study, on T cells of mothers and their children. As that report states: Donors comprised a few healthy Caucasian mothers plus their six children.

The sample was blood. This chain joins TRBV6-2 or TRBV6-3 and TRBJ2-7; D is unclear. This receptor was obtained from a middle-aged woman in good health. The CDR3 nucleotides read TGTGCCAGCAGTACGACTGTTACCTACGAGCAGTACTTC. Translating it yields CASSTTVTYEQYF.